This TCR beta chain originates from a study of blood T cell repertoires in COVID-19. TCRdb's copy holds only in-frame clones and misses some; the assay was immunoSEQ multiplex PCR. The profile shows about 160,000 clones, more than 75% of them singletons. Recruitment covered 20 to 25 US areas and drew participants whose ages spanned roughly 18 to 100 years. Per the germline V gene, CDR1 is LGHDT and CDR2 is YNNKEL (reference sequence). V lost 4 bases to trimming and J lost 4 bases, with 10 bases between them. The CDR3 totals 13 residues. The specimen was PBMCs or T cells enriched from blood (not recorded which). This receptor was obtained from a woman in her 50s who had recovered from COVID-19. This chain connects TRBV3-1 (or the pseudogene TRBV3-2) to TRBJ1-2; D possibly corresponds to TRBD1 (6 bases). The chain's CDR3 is CASSLQGTYGYTF. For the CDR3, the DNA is TGTGCCAGCAGCCTACAGGGAACCTATGGCTACACCTTC.